This passage covers 17 T cell receptor beta chains from one sample sequenced in a study of cytomegalovirus exposure and HLA in healthy donors. The PCR was carried out with 60 Vbeta primers and 13 Jbeta primers. Assay: immunoSEQ multiplex PCR; the TCRdb copy retains only in-frame clones and omits some. The sample has approximately 170,000 clones, and its top ten clones hold 0.7% to 1%. Source material: PBMCs. The receptor set was obtained from a woman aged 18-35 years in good health and CMV-seropositive.

V gene TRBV19 combines with J gene TRBJ2-1, with a weak D call TRBD2 (6 bases). Germline V gene data show CDR1 as LNHDA and CDR2 as SQIVND (reference sequence). This CDR3 comprises 15 residues. Trimming pared 6 bases from V and 0 bases from J, leaving 12 bases between. CDR3 sequence (DNA): TGTGCCAGTAGCCCCAGCGGGCTCTCCTACAATGAGCAGTTCTTC. Protein sequence: CASSPSGLSYNEQFF.

V is TRBV9 and J is TRBJ2-3; D remains ambiguous. Between the trimmed V and J ends, which lost 0 bases and 2 bases, there was a span of 4 bases. Germline V gene sequence: CDR1 SGDLS, CDR2 YYNGEE. The CDR3 is 13 amino acids. The CDR3 protein is CASSVAFTDTQYF. In nucleotides, the CDR3 is TGTGCCAGCAGCGTAGCCTTCACAGATACGCAGTATTTT.

The chain is built from TRBV21-1 and TRBJ2-7; the D segment call TRBD1 is taken from the table without a DNA check. TRBV21-1 is shown as a pseudogene. The CDR3 runs 15 residues. The chain's CDR3 is CASSKGQANSYEQYF. The DNA of the CDR3 is TGTGCCAGCAGCAAAGGACAGGCTAACTCCTACGAGCAGTACTTC.

The rearrangement links TRBV25-1 to TRBJ1-2; D is possibly TRBD1 (6 bases). Per the germline V gene, CDR1 is MGHDK and CDR2 is SYGVNS. The V end lost 5 bases, the J end lost 3 bases, and 13 bases lay between the germline ends. There are 14 residues in the CDR3. The CDR3 protein is CASSPETGYYGYTF. Here the CDR3 DNA reads TGTGCCAGCAGTCCAGAGACAGGCTACTATGGCTACACCTTC.

The CDR3 region is CASSLDLFSPLHF. The CDR3 bases are TGTGCCAGCAGCTTAGATCTGTTTTCACCCCTCCACTTT. The chain has TRBV7-2 and TRBJ1-6; D remains ambiguous. The ends were cut back, 1 base at V and 9 bases at J, with 7 bases in the middle. The CDR3 is made up of 13 amino acids. Germline assignment: CDR1 SGHTA and CDR2 FQGNSA.

This chain uses TRBV5-4 with TRBJ2-7, with D possibly matching TRBD1 (5 bases). Trimming pared 5 bases from V and 0 bases from J, leaving 9 bases between. This CDR3 contains 13 residues. Per germline, CDR1 SGHNT and CDR2 YYREEE (reference sequence). The CDR3 here is CASRTESSYEQYF. CDR3 nucleotides: TGTGCCAGCAGGACAGAGAGCTCCTACGAGCAGTACTTC.

V usage is TRBV7-2 and J usage is TRBJ1-2; D gene unclear. In germline, CDR1 is SGHTA, CDR2 FQGNSA. The CDR3 extends over 14 amino acids. V lost 5 bases and J lost 0, with 10 bases in between. CDR3 residues: CASSPPSSNYGYTF. In nucleotides, the CDR3 is TGTGCCAGCAGCCCCCCGAGCTCTAACTATGGCTACACCTTC.

V usage is TRBV5-1 and J usage is TRBJ2-7, with 10 nucleotides matching TRBD2. This CDR3 is 18 amino acids long. The junction had 10 bases not matched to a gene; V was cut back by 0 bases and J by 1 base. CDR1 is SGHRS and CDR2 is YFSETQ in the germline V gene. The CDR3 DNA sequence: TGCGCCAGCAGCTTGGTGATGTCTAGCGGGAGCGGGTCCTACGAGCAGTACTTC. Its protein is CASSLVMSSGSGSYEQYF.

The chain couples TRBV7-3 to TRBJ2-2; 8 bases agree with TRBD1. Germline trimming cut 3 bases from V and 5 bases from J; bases unmatched to any gene: 5. The CDR3 is 15 residues long. Per germline, CDR1 SGHTA and CDR2 FQGTGA. CDR3 DNA: TGTGCCAGCAGCTTTACCGGGACAGGTACCGGGGAGCTGTTTTTT. This sequence encodes CASSFTGTGTGELFF.

V and J are TRBV9 and TRBJ2-1; TRBD2 matches at 11 bases. After removal of 6 bases from V and 4 bases from J, the junction contained 9 bases not matched to a gene. The length of the CDR3 is 16 residues. Germline CDR1 reads SGDLS; CDR2 reads YYNGEE. The CDR3 sequence: CASTKGGLAVYNEQFF. CDR3 nucleotide sequence: TGTGCCAGCACCAAAGGGGGACTAGCGGTATACAATGAGCAGTTCTTC.

This chain connects TRBV2 to TRBJ1-1, with 7 nucleotides matching TRBD1. V lost 7 bases, J lost 5 bases, and 13 bases stayed unmatched. The CDR3 covers 15 residues. Germline-derived CDR1 and CDR2 are SNHLY and FYNNEI. The CDR3 sequence: CASISDRAGGTEAFF. The CDR3 nucleotides read TGTGCCAGCATAAGCGACAGGGCAGGAGGGACTGAAGCTTTCTTT. Looking up the rest from reference TRBV2 and TRBJ1-1 gives the full variable domain: EPEVTQTPSHQVTQMGQEVILRCVPISNHLYFYWYRQILGQKVEFLVSFYNNEISEKSEIFDDQFSVERPDGSNFTLKIRSTKLEDSAMYFCASISDRAGGTEAFFGQGTRLTVV.

The V call is TRBV5-4, the J call TRBJ2-7, with TRBD2 matching over 9 bases. The germline V gene encodes CDR1 SGHNT and CDR2 YYREEE (reference sequence). V trimming: 4 bases; J trimming: 0 bases; junction bases outside the gene matches: 2. This CDR3 spans 14 amino acids. The CDR3 DNA reads as TGTGCCAGCAGCGCTAGCGGGGACTCCTACGAGCAGTACTTC. Its protein is CASSASGDSYEQYF.

V usage is TRBV6-5 and J usage is TRBJ2-7, with D perhaps matching TRBD1 (6 bases). CDR3 length: 16 residues. Germline assignment: CDR1 MNHEY and CDR2 SVGAGI. Trimming left V 4 bases short and J 0 bases short, with 16 bases between. CDR3 sequence (DNA): TGTGCCAGCAGTTTTTCCGGGACAACGAGCTCCTACGAGCAGTACTTC. Its protein is CASSFSGTTSSYEQYF.

The chain employs TRBV7-9 and TRBJ1-2; 8 nucleotides line up with TRBD1. CDR1 SEHNR and CDR2 FQNEAQ come from the germline V gene (reference sequence). This CDR3 comprises 14 residues. V shed 4 bases, J shed 7 bases, and the junction held 8 bases outside the gene matches. CDR3 region: CASSSQDRVTGYTF. The CDR3 DNA reads TGTGCCAGCAGCTCGCAGGACAGGGTAACTGGCTACACCTTC. Using reference TRBV7-9 and TRBJ1-2 for the parts outside the CDR3, the full variable domain is DTGVSQNPRHKITKRGQNVTFRCDPISEHNRLYWYRQTLGQGPEFLTYFQNEAQLEKSRLLSDRFSAERPKGSFSTLEIQRTEQGDSAMYLCASSSQDRVTGYTFGSGTRLTVV.

This rearrangement joins TRBV4-1 to TRBJ2-3; the match to TRBD2 covers 7 bases. The V gene end was trimmed by 1 base and the J gene end by 5 bases; junction bases not matched to a gene: 6. This CDR3 has 15 residues. Germline V CDR1 and CDR2: MGHRA, YSYEKL. The chain's CDR3 is CASSQAPRGEDTQYF. Here the CDR3 DNA reads TGCGCCAGCAGCCAAGCGCCCCGGGGGGAAGATACGCAGTATTTT.

This chain joins TRBV9 and TRBJ2-3; TRBD1 agrees at 8 bases. The germline CDR1 and CDR2 sequences are SGDLS and YYNGEE. This CDR3 contains 14 residues. V gave up 2 bases and J gave up 5 bases; unmatched junction bases: 4. The CDR3 here is CASSVLQGGDTQYF. The DNA of the CDR3 is TGTGCCAGCAGCGTCCTACAGGGGGGAGATACGCAGTATTTT.

The chain recombines TRBV5-8 with TRBJ2-7; D gene unclear. Trimming stripped 2 bases from V and 1 base from J, with 16 bases between. This CDR3 region has 16 residues. The germline gives CDR1 SGHTS, CDR2 YDEGEE. CDR3 loop: CASSLIPYVASYEQYF. The CDR3 DNA reads as TGTGCCAGCAGCTTAATCCCGTATGTAGCATCCTACGAGCAGTACTTC.